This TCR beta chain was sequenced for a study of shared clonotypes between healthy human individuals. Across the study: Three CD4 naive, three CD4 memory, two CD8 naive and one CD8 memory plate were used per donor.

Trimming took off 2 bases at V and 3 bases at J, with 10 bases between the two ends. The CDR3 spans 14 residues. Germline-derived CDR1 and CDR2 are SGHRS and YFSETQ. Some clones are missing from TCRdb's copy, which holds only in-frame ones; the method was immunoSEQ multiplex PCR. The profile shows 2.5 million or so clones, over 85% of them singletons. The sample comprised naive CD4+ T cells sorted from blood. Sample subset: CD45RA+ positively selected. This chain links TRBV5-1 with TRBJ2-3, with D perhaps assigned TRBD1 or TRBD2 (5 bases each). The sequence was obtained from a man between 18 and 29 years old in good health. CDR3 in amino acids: CASSFGGWTDTQYF. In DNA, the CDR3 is TGCGCCAGCAGCTTTGGGGGTTGGACAGATACGCAGTATTTT.